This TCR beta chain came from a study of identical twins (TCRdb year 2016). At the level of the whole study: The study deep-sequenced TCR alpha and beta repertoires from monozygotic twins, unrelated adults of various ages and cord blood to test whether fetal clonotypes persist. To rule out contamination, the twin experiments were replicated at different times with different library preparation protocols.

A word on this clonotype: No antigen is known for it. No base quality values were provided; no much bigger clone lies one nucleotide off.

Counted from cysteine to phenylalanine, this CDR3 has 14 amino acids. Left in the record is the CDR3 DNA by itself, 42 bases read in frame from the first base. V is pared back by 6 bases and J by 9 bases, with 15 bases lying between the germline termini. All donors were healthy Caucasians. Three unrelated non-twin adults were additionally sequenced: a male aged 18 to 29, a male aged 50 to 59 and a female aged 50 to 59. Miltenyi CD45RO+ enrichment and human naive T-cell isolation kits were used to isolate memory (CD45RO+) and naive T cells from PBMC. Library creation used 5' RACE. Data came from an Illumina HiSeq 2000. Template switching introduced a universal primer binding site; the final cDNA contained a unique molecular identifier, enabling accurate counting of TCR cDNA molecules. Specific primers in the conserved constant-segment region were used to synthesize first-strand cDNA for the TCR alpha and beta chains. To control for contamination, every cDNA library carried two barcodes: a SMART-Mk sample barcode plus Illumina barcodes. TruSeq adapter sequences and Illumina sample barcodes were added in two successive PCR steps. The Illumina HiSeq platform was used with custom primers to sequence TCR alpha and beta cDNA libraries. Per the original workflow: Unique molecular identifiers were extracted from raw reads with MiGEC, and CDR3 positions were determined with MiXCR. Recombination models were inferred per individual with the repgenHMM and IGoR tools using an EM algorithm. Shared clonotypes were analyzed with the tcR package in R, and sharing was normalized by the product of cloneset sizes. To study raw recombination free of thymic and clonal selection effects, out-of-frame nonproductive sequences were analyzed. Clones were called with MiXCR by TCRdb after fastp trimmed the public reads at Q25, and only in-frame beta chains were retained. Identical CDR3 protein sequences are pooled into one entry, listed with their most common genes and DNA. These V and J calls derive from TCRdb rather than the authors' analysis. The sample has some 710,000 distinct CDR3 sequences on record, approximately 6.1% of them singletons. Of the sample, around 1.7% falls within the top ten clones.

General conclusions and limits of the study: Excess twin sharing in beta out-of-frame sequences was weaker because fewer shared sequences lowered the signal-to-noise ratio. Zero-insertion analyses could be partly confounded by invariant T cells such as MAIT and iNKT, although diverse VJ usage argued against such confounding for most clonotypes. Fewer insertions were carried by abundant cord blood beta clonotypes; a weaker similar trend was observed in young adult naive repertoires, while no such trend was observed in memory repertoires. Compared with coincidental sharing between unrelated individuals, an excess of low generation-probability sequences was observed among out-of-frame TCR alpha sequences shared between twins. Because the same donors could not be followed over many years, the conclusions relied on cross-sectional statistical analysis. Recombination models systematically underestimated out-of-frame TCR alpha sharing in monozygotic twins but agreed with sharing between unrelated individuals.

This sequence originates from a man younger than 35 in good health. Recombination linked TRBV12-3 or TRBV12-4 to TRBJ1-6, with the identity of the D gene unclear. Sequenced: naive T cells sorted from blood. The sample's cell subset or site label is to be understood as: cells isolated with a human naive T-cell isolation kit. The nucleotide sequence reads TGTGCCAGCAGCCTAGAGGCCTCTCGTTCACCCCTCCACTTT. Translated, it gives CASSLEASRSPLHF.